Listed below are T cell receptor beta chains from one sample, sequenced in a study of cytomegalovirus exposure and HLA in healthy donors. This table comes from immunoSEQ multiplex PCR, and its TCRdb copy is limited to in-frame clones, with some not included. This sample carries approximately 170,000 clones, 75% to 85% of them seen once, and the ten largest clones take under 3%. Sequences were obtained from PBMCs. The receptors stem from a woman aged 45 to 65 in good health and CMV-seronegative. The conserved cysteine and the conserved F or W are not part of the CDR3 here.

v_gene	j_gene	CDR3aa
TRBV2	TRBJ1-5	ASNREGLSEPQH
TRBV4-2	TRBJ2-7	ASSQAGTAPQEQY
TRBV18	TRBJ2-3	ASSSRAQDTQY
TRBV27	TRBJ1-6	ASSPTGSPLH
TRBV4-3	TRBJ1-2	ASSQGGVGGYT
TRBV7-8	TRBJ2-3	ASSLFTSGGTDTQY
TRBV5-6	TRBJ1-4	ASSLGTGKLF
TRBV19	TRBJ1-5	ASNSIRGSSNQPQH
TRBV6-5	TRBJ1-1	ASSSTAAVMNTEAF
TRBV15	TRBJ2-3	ATSRGGVSADTQY
TRBV6-5	TRBJ1-1	ASTQGGATEAF
TRBV7-2	TRBJ2-1	ASSLVRGTGAGNEQF
TRBV7-6	TRBJ2-7	ASSPRTSGSYEQY
TRBV2	TRBJ2-7	ASSGTPSPYEQY
TRBV29-1	TRBJ2-3	SVRAGTGGQGDTQY
TRBV5-1	TRBJ2-2	ASSMTGQANTGELF
TRBV14	TRBJ1-2	ASSAQVDYGYT
TRBV7-2	TRBJ2-3	ASSLAARRGGRSDTQY
TRBV7-9	TRBJ2-7	ASSTPSGFAGLEQY
TRBV10-3	TRBJ1-2	AISPGTGGVYGYT
TRBV19	TRBJ1-5	ASSIKTGSNQPQH
TRBV7-2	TRBJ1-3	ASKVGATGNTIY
TRBV27	TRBJ2-7	ASSRRTDGEQY
TRBV7-9	TRBJ1-4	SSTKGEGFWNEKLF
TRBV6-5	TRBJ2-2	ASSYGGAPTGELF
TRBV27	TRBJ2-3	ASQSRDRAVDTQY
TRBV6-5	TRBJ1-1	ASRSSGLGEAF
TRBV28	.	ASSSQGNHEQY
TRBV4-1	TRBJ1-3	ASSQEGGSGNTIY
TRBV4-1	TRBJ1-5	ASSQISSSNQPQH
TRBV7-9	TRBJ1-2	ASGNYGYT
TRBV4-2	TRBJ2-3	ASSQDGTATTDTQY
TRBV28	TRBJ2-1	ASRPGRRDEQF
TRBV5-6	TRBJ1-6	ASSLGKGNNSPLH
TRBV30	TRBJ1-1	ARTGEFTEAF
TRBV27	TRBJ2-1	ASSLRASGATFNEQF
TRBV28	TRBJ1-5	ALGGQGVQPQH
TRBV2	TRBJ2-3	ASTIPSGGVKADTQY
TRBV23-1	TRBJ2-6	ASRSPGANVLT
TRBV7-2	TRBJ2-6	ASSVRGRGQGANVLT
TRBV4-2	TRBJ1-3	ASSQDRGTGGRNTIY
TRBV29-1	TRBJ2-1	SVEPTSAEQF
TRBV14	TRBJ2-7	ASRGTGLSEQY
TRBV6-1	TRBJ2-7	ASSEAGRGLYEQY
TRBV30	TRBJ1-4	AWRKGGFTEKLF
TRBV6-6	TRBJ1-5	ASSYSLGGSEQPQH
TRBV7-9	TRBJ2-2	ASSFNLGGKSFAGELF
TRBV5-1	TRBJ1-3	ASSLRGTETSGRNTIY
TRBV6-5	TRBJ2-3	ASTPPGGSDTQY
TRBV18	TRBJ1-5	ASSRDRGEVQPQH
TRBV7-9	TRBJ2-7	ASTSTSGSSYEQY
TRBV19	TRBJ1-1	ASSIGRAWGTEAF
TRBV4-1	TRBJ2-2	ASSQESTGRITGELF
TRBV6-1	TRBJ1-2	ASRQGESGYT
TRBV7-9	TRBJ1-2	SSSLPLDREGYT
TRBV9	TRBJ2-7	ASSARQGATYEQY
TRBV30	TRBJ2-3	AWSQDGEGRGDTQY